This T cell receptor (beta chain) came from a study of cytomegalovirus exposure and HLA in healthy donors. The germline V gene encodes CDR1 KGHSH and CDR2 LQKENI. Trimming cost V 4 bases and J 5 bases; bases outside gene matches: 7. This CDR3 is 14 amino acids long. Amplification used 60 Vbeta primers and 13 Jbeta primers. Measured with immunoSEQ multiplex PCR; TCRdb has only the in-frame clones, and not every one. Recorded for this sample: 70,000 or so clones. Comment on this clone: No antigen is known for it.

Study-level points and caveats: Owing to their indistinguishability, certain V segments, notably TRBV6-2 and TRBV6-3, were excluded. In an earlier analysis, about 87% or about 30%: the productive usage of most TCR beta V segments. It was in a later analysis that TCR association rates were seen to vary by HLA locus, highest for DRB1 and lowest for HLA-C.

Source material: PBMCs. The receptor was isolated from a boy aged 10-17 years in good health and CMV-seronegative. The J gene is TRBJ1-1, the V gene TRBV18; TRBD1 matches at 7 bases. This CDR3 reads CASSRGQRETEAFF. The CDR3 region has the DNA TGTGCCAGCTCACGGGGACAGCGGGAGACTGAAGCTTTCTTT.